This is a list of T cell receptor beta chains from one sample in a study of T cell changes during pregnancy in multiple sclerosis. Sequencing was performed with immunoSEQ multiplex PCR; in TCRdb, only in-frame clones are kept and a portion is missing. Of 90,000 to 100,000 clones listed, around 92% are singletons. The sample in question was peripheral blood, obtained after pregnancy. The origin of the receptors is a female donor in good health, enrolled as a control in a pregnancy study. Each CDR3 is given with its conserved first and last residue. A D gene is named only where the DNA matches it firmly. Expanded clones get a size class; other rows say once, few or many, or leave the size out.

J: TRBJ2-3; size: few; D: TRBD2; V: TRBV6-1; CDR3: CASSEATSGSTDTQYF; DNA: TGTGCCAGCAGTGAAGCGACTAGCGGGAGCACAGATACGCAGTATTTT
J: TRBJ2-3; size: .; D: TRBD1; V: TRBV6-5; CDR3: CASSRQGRDTQYF; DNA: TGTGCCAGCAGCCGACAGGGAAGAGATACGCAGTATTTT
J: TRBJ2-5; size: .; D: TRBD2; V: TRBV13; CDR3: CASSLVSTSGGATPRETQYF; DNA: TGTGCCAGCAGCTTAGTTTCGACTAGCGGGGGCGCAACCCCCCGGGAGACCCAGTACTTC
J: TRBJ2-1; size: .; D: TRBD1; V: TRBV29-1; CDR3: CSVVIVSGTGDLLDYKQFF; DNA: TGCAGCGTTGTCATTGTTTCGGGGACAGGGGATTTACTGGATTACAAGCAGTTCTTC
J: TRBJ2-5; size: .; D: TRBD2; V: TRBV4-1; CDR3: CASSQVAGETQYF; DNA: TGCGCCAGCAGCCAAGTAGCGGGTGAGACCCAGTACTTC
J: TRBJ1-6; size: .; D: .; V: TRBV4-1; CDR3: CASSQDSGGDSYNSPLHF; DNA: TGCGCCAGCAGCCAAGATTCTGGGGGGGACTCCTATAATTCACCCCTCCACTTT
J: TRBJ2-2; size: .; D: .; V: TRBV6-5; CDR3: CASSYSRVGELFF; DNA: TGTGCCAGCAGTTACTCGAGGGTCGGGGAGCTGTTTTTT
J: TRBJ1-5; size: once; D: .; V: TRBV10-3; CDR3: CAASATQKQPQHF; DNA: TGTGCCGCCAGCGCCACACAAAAACAGCCCCAGCATTTT
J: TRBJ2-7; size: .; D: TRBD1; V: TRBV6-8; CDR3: CASRPTGDSYEQYF; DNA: TGTGCCAGCAGACCGACAGGGGATTCCTACGAGCAGTACTTC
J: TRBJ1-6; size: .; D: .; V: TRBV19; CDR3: CASRRELDNSPLHF; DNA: TGTGCCAGTAGGAGGGAATTGGATAATTCACCCCTCCACTTT
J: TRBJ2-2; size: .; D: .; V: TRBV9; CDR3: CASSSQGSTGELFF; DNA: TGTGCCAGCAGCTCACAAGGGAGCACCGGGGAGCTGTTTTTT
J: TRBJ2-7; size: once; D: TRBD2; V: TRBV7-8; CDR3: CASSLFPRLAKTYEQYF; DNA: TGTGCCAGCAGCTTATTTCCAAGACTAGCGAAAACCTACGAGCAGTACTTC
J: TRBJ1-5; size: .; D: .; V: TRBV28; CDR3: CASSSPDQPQHF; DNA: TGTGCCAGCAGTTCCCCGGATCAGCCCCAGCATTTT
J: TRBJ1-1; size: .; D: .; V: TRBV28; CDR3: CATIERDTSNTEAFF; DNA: TGTGCCACCATAGAGCGGGACACTTCGAACACTGAAGCTTTCTTT
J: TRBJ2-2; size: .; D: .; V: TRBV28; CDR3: CASSLYLGGNTGELFF; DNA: TGTGCCAGCAGTTTATACCTAGGGGGGAACACCGGGGAGCTGTTTTTT
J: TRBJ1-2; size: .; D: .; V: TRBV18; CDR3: CASSPERGSVYGYTF; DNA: TGTGCCAGCTCACCAGAACGGGGATCCGTCTATGGCTACACCTTC
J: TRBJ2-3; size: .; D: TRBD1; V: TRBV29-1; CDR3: CSVAFDRGKSTDTQYF; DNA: TGCAGCGTTGCCTTTGACAGGGGCAAAAGCACAGATACGCAGTATTTT
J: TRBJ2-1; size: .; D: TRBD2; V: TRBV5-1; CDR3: CASSSGLAGYDNEQFF; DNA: TGCGCCAGCAGCTCAGGACTAGCGGGATACGACAATGAGCAGTTCTTC
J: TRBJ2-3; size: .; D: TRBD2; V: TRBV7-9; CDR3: CASGPGLLRLDTQYF; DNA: TGTGCCAGCGGACCGGGACTACTAAGATTAGATACGCAGTATTTT
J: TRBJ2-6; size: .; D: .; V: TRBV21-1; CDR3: CASPQGARASGANVLTF; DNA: TGTGCCAGCCCACAGGGGGCCAGGGCGTCTGGGGCCAACGTCCTGACTTTC
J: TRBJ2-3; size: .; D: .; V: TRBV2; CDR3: CASSDPTSIGTDTQYF; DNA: TGTGCCAGCAGTGACCCGACTAGTATCGGCACAGATACGCAGTATTTT
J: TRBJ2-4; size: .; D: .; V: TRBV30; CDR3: CAWARRGLNIQYF; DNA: TGTGCCTGGGCCAGGCGGGGATTAAACATTCAGTACTTC
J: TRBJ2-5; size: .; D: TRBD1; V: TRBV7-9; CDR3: CASSLVDREETQYF; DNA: TGTGCCAGCAGCTTAGTTGACAGGGAAGAGACCCAGTACTTC
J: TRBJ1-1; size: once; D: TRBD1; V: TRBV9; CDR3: CASSVQGAGNTEAFF; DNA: TGTGCCAGCAGCGTCCAGGGGGCAGGAAACACTGAAGCTTTCTTT
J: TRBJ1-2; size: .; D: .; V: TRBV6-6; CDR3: CASSYSHTGFGYTF; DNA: TGTGCCAGCAGTTACTCCCATACAGGGTTTGGCTACACCTTC
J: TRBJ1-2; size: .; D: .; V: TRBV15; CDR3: CATSPPEGYVGYTF; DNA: TGTGCCACCAGCCCCCCGGAGGGCTACGTTGGCTACACCTTC
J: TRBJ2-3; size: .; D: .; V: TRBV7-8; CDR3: CASSSSRGWGDTQYF; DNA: TGTGCCAGCAGTTCCTCTAGGGGCTGGGGAGATACGCAGTATTTT
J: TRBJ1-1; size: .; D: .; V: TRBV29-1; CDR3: CSVRTENTEAFF; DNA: TGCAGCGTCCGGACAGAGAACACTGAAGCTTTCTTT